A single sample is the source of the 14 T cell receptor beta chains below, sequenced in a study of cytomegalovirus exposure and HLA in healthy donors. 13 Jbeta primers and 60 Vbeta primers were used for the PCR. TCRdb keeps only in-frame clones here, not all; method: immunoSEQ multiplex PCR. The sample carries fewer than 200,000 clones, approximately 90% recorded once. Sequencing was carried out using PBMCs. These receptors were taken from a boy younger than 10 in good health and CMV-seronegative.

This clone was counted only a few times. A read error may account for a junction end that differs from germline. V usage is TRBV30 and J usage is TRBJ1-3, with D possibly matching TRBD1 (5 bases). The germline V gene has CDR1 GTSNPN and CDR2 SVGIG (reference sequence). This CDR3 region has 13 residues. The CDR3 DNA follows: TGTGCCTGGATACCCTCCTTTACGACAGAGCCCAGATTT. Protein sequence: CAWIPSFTTEPRF.

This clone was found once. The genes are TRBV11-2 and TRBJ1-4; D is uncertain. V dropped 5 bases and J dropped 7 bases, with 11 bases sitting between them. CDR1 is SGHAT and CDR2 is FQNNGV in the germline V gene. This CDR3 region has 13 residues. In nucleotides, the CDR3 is TGTGCCAGCAGCCCTAGCGGCATTGAAAAACTGTTTTTT. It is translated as CASSPSGIEKLFF.

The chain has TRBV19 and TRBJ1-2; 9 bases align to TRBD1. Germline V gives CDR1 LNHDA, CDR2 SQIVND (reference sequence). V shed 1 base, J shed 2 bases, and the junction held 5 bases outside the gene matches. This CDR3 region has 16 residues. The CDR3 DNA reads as TGTGCCAGTAGTATAGTAGCACAGGGGGCGAACTATGGCTACACCTTC. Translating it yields CASSIVAQGANYGYTF. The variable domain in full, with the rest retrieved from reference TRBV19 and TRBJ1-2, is DGGITQSPKYLFRKEGQNVTLSCEQNLNHDAMYWYRQDPGQGLRLIYYSQIVNDFQKGDIAEGYSVSREKKESFPLTVTSAQKNPTAFYLCASSIVAQGANYGYTFGSGTRLTVV.

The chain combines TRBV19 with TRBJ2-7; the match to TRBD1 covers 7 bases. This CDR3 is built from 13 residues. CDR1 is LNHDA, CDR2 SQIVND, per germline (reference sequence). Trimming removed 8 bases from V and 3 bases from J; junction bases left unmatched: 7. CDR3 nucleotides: TGTGCCAGTCTTGACAGGGTGAGCTACGAGCAGTACTTC. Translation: CASLDRVSYEQYF.

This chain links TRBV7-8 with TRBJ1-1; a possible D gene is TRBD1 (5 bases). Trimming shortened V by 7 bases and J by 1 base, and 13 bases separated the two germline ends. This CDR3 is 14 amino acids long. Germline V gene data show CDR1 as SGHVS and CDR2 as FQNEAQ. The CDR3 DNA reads TGTGCCAGCATCAAAGGGGTTCGGAACACTGAAGCTTTCTTT. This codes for CASIKGVRNTEAFF.

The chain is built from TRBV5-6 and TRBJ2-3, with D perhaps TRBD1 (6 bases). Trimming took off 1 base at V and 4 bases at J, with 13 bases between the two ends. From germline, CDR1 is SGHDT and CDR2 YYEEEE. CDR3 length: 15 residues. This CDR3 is CASSLFMQGPDTQYF. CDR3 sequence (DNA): TGTGCCAGCAGCTTGTTCATGCAGGGGCCAGATACGCAGTATTTT.

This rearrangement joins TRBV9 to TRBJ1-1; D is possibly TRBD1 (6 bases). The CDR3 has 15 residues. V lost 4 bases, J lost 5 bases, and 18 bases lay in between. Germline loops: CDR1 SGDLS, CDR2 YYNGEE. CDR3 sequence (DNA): TGTGCCAGCAGCTACAGCGGGGGGGCGGCTACTGAAGCTTTCTTT. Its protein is CASSYSGGAATEAFF.

In DNA, the CDR3 is TGTGCCAGCAGCGCGGGAGGATTGTCAGGAAACACCATATATTTT. Protein product: CASSAGGLSGNTIYF. The chain uses TRBV9 and TRBJ1-3; D is unclear. The CDR3 totals 15 residues. V was trimmed by 3 bases and J by 4 bases, leaving 14 bases between them. CDR1 and CDR2 (germline): SGDLS, YYNGEE.

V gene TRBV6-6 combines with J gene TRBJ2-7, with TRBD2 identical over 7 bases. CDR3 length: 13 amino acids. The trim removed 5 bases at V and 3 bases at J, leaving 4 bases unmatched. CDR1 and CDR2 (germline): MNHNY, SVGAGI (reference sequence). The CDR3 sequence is CASSPRGGYEQYF. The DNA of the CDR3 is TGTGCCAGCAGTCCCCGCGGGGGCTACGAGCAGTACTTC.

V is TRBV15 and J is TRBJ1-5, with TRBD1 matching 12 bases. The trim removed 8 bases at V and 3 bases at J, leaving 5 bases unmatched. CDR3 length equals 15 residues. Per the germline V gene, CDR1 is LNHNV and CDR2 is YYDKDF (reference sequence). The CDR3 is CATSLGQGANQPQHF. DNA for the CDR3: TGTGCCACCTCCCTGGGACAGGGGGCCAATCAGCCCCAGCATTTT.

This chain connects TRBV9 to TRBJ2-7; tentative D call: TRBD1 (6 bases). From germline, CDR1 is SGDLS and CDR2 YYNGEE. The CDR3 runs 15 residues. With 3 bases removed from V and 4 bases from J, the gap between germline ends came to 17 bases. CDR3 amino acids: CASSEPQGFFYEQYF. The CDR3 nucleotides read TGTGCCAGCAGCGAGCCACAGGGATTTTTTTACGAGCAGTACTTC.

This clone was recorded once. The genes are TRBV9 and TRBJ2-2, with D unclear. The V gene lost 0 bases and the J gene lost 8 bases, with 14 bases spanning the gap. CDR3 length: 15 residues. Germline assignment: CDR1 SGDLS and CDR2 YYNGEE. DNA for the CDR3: TGTGCCAGCAGCGTAGTTGACTCCCATCGAGGGGAGCTGTTTTTT. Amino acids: CASSVVDSHRGELFF.

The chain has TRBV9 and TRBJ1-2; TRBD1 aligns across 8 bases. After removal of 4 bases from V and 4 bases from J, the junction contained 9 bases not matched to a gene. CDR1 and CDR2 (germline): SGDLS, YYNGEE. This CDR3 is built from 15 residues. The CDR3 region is CASSPRTGSTYGYTF. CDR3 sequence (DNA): TGTGCCAGCAGCCCCAGGACAGGGAGCACCTATGGCTACACCTTC. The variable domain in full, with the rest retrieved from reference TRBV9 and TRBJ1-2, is DSGVTQTPKHLITATGQRVTLRCSPRSGDLSVYWYQQSLDQGLQFLIQYYNGEERAKGNILERFSAQQFPDLHSELNLSSLELGDSALYFCASSPRTGSTYGYTFGSGTRLTVV.

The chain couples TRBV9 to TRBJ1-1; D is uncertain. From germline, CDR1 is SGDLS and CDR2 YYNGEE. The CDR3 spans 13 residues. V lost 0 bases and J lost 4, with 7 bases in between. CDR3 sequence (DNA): TGTGCCAGCAGCGTAGCTCTGCGCACTGAAGCTTTCTTT. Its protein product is CASSVALRTEAFF.